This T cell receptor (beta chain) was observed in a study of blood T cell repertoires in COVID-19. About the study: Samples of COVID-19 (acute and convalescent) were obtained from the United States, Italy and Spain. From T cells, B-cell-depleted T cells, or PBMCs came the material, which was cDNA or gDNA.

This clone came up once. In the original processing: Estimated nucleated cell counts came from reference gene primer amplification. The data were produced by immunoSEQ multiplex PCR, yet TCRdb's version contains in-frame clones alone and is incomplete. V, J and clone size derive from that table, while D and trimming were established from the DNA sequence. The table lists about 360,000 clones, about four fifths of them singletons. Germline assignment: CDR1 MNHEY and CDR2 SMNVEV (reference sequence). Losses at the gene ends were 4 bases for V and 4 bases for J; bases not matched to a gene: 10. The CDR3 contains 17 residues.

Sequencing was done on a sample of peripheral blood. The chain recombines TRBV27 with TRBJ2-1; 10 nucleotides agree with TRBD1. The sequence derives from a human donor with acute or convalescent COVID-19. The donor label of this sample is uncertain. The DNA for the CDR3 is TGTGCCAGCAGTTCACGGAGGGACAGGGGCGGGTACAATGAGCAGTTCTTC. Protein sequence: CASSSRRDRGGYNEQFF.